This T cell receptor beta chain was retrieved from a study of T cells in Graves' hyperthyroidism and ophthalmopathy. Exclusion of patients followed from uncontrolled infection, other autoimmune disease, pregnancy or lactation. Template material for amplifying TCR beta CDR3 regions consisted of RNA transcripts. TCR CDR3 underwent first-round RT-PCR with the HTBI primer set. TCRdb reanalysed the multiplex PCR reads using MiXCR and keeps one entry per CDR3 protein. Of hundreds of thousands of distinct CDR3 sequences in the sample, 16% were seen once. This clonotype originated in a woman younger than 30 with Graves' hyperthyroidism. The sequenced sample was blood.

The CDR3 DNA follows: TGTGCCAGCAGGGCATCTCAGGGGTTTAGCAATCAGCCCCAGCATTTT. As protein: CASRASQGFSNQPQHF. V gene TRBV6-1 combines with J gene TRBJ1-5, with D perhaps TRBD1 (6 bases). The CDR3 length is 16 residues. Trimming removed 6 bases at V and 0 bases at J, with 15 bases between. CDR1 MNHNS and CDR2 SASEGT come from the germline V gene.